A single sample is the source of the 26 T cell receptor beta chains below, sequenced in a study of tumor and adjacent non-tumor tissue in lung cancer. TCRbeta libraries were built with three rounds of nested PCR, modified from ARM-PCR. TCRdb used MiXCR to reprocess the multiplex PCR reads, holding one entry per CDR3 protein. This sample yields approximately 120,000 distinct CDR3 sequences, of which about 66% are seen a single time; around 13% belongs to the top ten. RNA was extracted from bulk tissue without any cell sorting. Sequenced sample: lung tumor tissue. The receptors stem from a man aged 25-45 years with non-small cell lung cancer.

The chain employs TRBV7-8 and TRBJ2-1, with 12 positions matching TRBD2. Germline V CDR1 and CDR2: SGHVS, FQNEAQ. CDR3 length equals 18 residues. Trimming at V came to 3 bases and at J to 1 base, leaving 7 bases not matched to a gene. The CDR3 bases are TGTGCCAGCAGCTTCGGACTAGCGGGAAGGCCTTCCTACAATGAGCAGTTCTTC. This translates into CASSFGLAGRPSYNEQFF.

In its sample, this clonotype was seen a few times. This clone may be a read error of a much larger clone one base away. This chain connects TRBV4-1 to TRBJ2-7, with 13 bases matching TRBD2. The junction had 1 base not matched to a gene; V was cut back by 0 bases and J by 2 bases. The CDR3 runs 16 residues. CDR1 MGHRA and CDR2 YSYEKL come from the germline V gene. The CDR3: CASSQETSGGTYEQYF. As DNA, the CDR3 is TGCGCCAGCAGCCAAGAGACTAGCGGGGGGACCTACGAGCAGTACTTC.

This clonotype has a count of ten or more. The rearrangement links TRBV6-5 to TRBJ2-7; D is undetermined. Germline V gives CDR1 MNHEY, CDR2 SVGAGI. The CDR3 sequence is 12 residues long. Trimming took off 5 bases at V and 7 bases at J, with 12 bases between the two ends. CDR3 DNA sequence: TGTGCCAGCAGTCAACGATTGGGGGAGCAGTACTTC. It yields the protein CASSQRLGEQYF.

Note on this clonotype: Being one base from a much bigger clone, this may be a read error. The chain couples TRBV20-1 to TRBJ2-1; D not certain. Germline-derived CDR1 and CDR2 are DFQATT and SNEGSKA (reference sequence). CDR3 size: 12 residues. DNA for the CDR3: TGCAGTGCTAGAACCCGGCCTTTGGAGCAGCTCTTC. It yields the protein CSARTRPLEQLF.

In this sample, this clonotype turned up many times. The chain carries TRBV29-1 and TRBJ2-7; D gene ambiguous. Germline-derived CDR1 and CDR2 are SQVTM and ANQGSEA. This CDR3 comprises 12 residues. V lost 2 bases, J lost 3 bases, and 8 bases lay in between. CDR3: CSVETADYEQYF. The CDR3 DNA sequence: TGCAGCGTTGAAACAGCCGACTACGAGCAGTACTTC.

As for this clonotype: A read error is likely, as this CDR3 ends without the conserved phenylalanine or tryptophan. The chain employs TRBV11-3 and TRBJ2-1; the D call may be TRBD1 or TRBD2 (6 bases each). The CDR3 sequence is 15 residues long. Germline V gene data show CDR1 as SGHNT and CDR2 as YENEEA. V was shortened by 1 base and J by 9 bases, with 16 bases between the two germline ends. CDR3 residues: CASSLARGDGGEQFL. The DNA of the CDR3 is TGTGCCAGCAGCTTAGCTAGGGGGGACGGGGGTGAGCAGTTCTTA.

About this clonotype itself: The junction shows a germline mismatch at one end, possibly a read error. The genes are TRBV11-3 and TRBJ2-1; D is perhaps TRBD1 or TRBD2 (5 bases each). The CDR3 length is 16 residues. CDR1 and CDR2 (germline): SGHNT, YENEEA. The chain's CDR3 is CVSSPPSRRRGNERFF. DNA for the CDR3: TGTGTCAGTAGCCCCCCTAGTCGGCGCCGGGGCAATGAGCGGTTCTTC.

Worth noting for this clonotype: Sequence at one end of the junction differs from germline and may be a read error. The chain uses TRBV11-2 and TRBJ1-1; 9 bases align to TRBD1. Germline assignment: CDR1 SGHAT and CDR2 FQNNGV. The CDR3 runs 16 residues. CDR3 bases: TGTGCCAGCAGCCTGACAGGGGGGGGTGGGAACACTGAAGCTTTATTT. Protein: CASSLTGGGGNTEALF. Together with reference TRBV11-2 and TRBJ1-1, the CDR3 gives the full variable domain: EAGVAQSPRYKIIEKRQSVAFWCNPISGHATLYWYQQILGQGPKLLIQFQNNGVVDDSQLPKDRFSAERLKGVDSTLKIQPAKLEDSAVYLCASSLTGGGGNTEALFGQGTRLTVV.

In this sample, this clonotype turned up many times. This sequence joins TRBV20-1 and TRBJ1-1; D call uncertain. CDR1 and CDR2 from the germline V gene are DFQATT and SNEGSKA (reference sequence). The CDR3 sequence is 13 residues long. Trimming shortened V by 0 bases and J by 3 bases, and 8 bases separated the two germline ends. The CDR3: CSARDGGDTEAFF. In nucleotides, the CDR3 is TGCAGTGCTAGAGATGGAGGCGACACTGAAGCTTTCTTT.

With regard to this clonotype: A junction boundary mismatches the germline segment, possibly from a read error. The CDR3 DNA follows: TGCACCAGCAGTTTTGACAGGGTCTCTGGTGAGCAGTTCTTC. This gives the protein CTSSFDRVSGEQFF. The V and J genes are TRBV12-3 or TRBV12-4 and TRBJ2-1; 7 bases fit TRBD1. The CDR3 has 14 residues.

This clonotype was found many times. This sequence joins TRBV10-3 and TRBJ2-3; the match to TRBD1 covers 10 bases. CDR3 length equals 13 residues. V shed 6 bases and J 5 bases; nucleotides not matched to a gene: 2. CDR1 is ENHRY, CDR2 SYGVKD, per germline. The CDR3 region is CAISWTGGDTQYF. The CDR3 DNA is TGTGCCATCAGCTGGACAGGGGGAGATACGCAGTATTTT.

Worth noting for this clonotype: A junction end diverges from the germline sequence, so it may reflect a read error. The CDR3 loop reads CSAQRGAGVAKNVQYF. The DNA of the CDR3 is TGCAGTGCGCAGAGAGGGGCGGGCGTAGCCAAAAACGTTCAGTACTTC. The chain recombines TRBV20-1 with TRBJ2-4; D may be TRBD1 or TRBD2 (5 bases each). Per the germline V gene, CDR1 is DFQATT and CDR2 is SNEGSKA (reference sequence). The CDR3 has 16 residues.

The sample holds many counts of this clonotype. This chain links TRBV12-3 or TRBV12-4 with TRBJ2-1; TRBD2 aligns across 16 bases. This CDR3 region has 16 residues. After removal of 4 bases from V and 8 bases from J, the junction contained 5 bases not matched to a gene. This CDR3 reads CASSSGTSGGAHEQFF. In nucleotides, the CDR3 is TGTGCCAGCAGTTCCGGGACTAGCGGGGGGGCGCATGAGCAGTTCTTC.

To note about this clonotype: A much larger clone is a single base away; this may be a read error. V gene TRBV5-5 combines with J gene TRBJ2-7, with a possible D match to TRBD2 (6 bases). Germline V gene sequence: CDR1 SGHKS, CDR2 YYEKEE (reference sequence). The CDR3 is 14 amino acids. The CDR3 loop is CASNLGLQVYEQYF. CDR3 sequence (DNA): TGTGCCAGCAACTTGGGACTTCAGGTTTACGAGCAGTACTTC.

This chain connects TRBV29-1 to TRBJ2-5; possibly TRBD2 for D (5 bases). The CDR3 consists of 12 residues. Trimming took 2 bases from V and 13 from J, leaving 17 bases between them. Per the germline V gene, CDR1 is SQVTM and CDR2 is ANQGSEA. The CDR3 is CSVELGGCPRYF. CDR3 nucleotides: TGCAGCGTTGAACTCGGCGGGTGTCCCCGGTACTTC.

On this clonotype itself: A single base separates this from a much larger clone, so it may be a read error. This chain uses TRBV5-6 with TRBJ1-5, with D uncertain. Germline V lookup: CDR1 SGHDT, CDR2 YYEEEE. The CDR3 has 13 residues. Here the CDR3 DNA reads TGTGCCAACAGCCCGGACCCAAATCAGCCCCAGCATTTT. It codes for CANSPDPNQPQHF.

Of note for this clonotype: A much larger clonotype is one base distant, so this may be a read error. The rearrangement joins TRBV6-5 to TRBJ2-3; no reliable D call. Germline V gene lookup returns CDR1 MNHEY and CDR2 SVGAGI. The CDR3 consists of 18 residues. The CDR3 sequence is CVSSYEGRAPPSTDTQYF. The CDR3 bases are TGTGTCAGCAGTTACGAAGGAAGGGCGCCCCCTAGCACAGATACGCAGTATTTT.

This clonotype was seen more than once but under ten times. A much more abundant neighbour one base away suggests this may be a read error. The chain carries TRBV20-1 and TRBJ2-2; 7 nucleotides match TRBD2. The trim removed 1 base at V and 6 bases at J, leaving 8 bases unmatched. Germline V gene lookup returns CDR1 DFQATT and CDR2 SNEGSKA (reference sequence). This CDR3 is built from 15 residues. CDR3 DNA sequence: TGCAGTGCTAGAGCTGGTATTAGCGGGCCCGGGGAGCTGTTTTTT. Its translation: CSARAGISGPGELFF.

Notes on this clonotype: A read error may be the cause here, since a much bigger clone is one base away. This chain joins TRBV4-3 and TRBJ2-1; tentatively, D is TRBD2 (6 bases). This CDR3 is built from 15 residues. Between the trimmed V and J ends, which lost 2 bases and 8 bases, there was a span of 16 bases. Per the germline V gene, CDR1 is LGHNA and CDR2 is YSLEER. CDR3 sequence: CASSQRIGTVHEQFF. The CDR3 coding sequence is TGCGCCAGCAGCCAAAGAATTGGGACTGTCCATGAGCAGTTCTTC.

About this clonotype: A much larger clone sits a single nucleotide away, making a read error possible. This rearrangement joins TRBV12-3 or TRBV12-4 to TRBJ1-1, with TRBD1 matching 7 bases. The CDR3 spans 13 residues. CDR3: CASSLTDRAETFF. As DNA, the CDR3 is TGTGCCAGCAGTTTAACCGACAGGGCTGAAACTTTCTTT.

Points on this clonotype: A read error may produce the germline difference seen at one junction end. This rearrangement joins TRBV20-1 to TRBJ2-1; D unresolved. Germline CDR1 is DFQATT and CDR2 is SNEGSKA (reference sequence). The CDR3 has 15 amino acids. In nucleotides, the CDR3 is TGCAGTGCTAGAGACCATCACGTCTCCTACAATGAGCGGTTCTTC. Amino acid sequence: CSARDHHVSYNERFF.

Regarding this clonotype: This could be a read error, since a much larger clone is one nucleotide away. V gene TRBV12-3 or TRBV12-4 combines with J gene TRBJ1-4; TRBD1 aligns across 7 bases. After removal of 5 bases from V and 3 bases from J, the junction contained 6 bases not matched to a gene. The CDR3 totals 15 residues. Here the CDR3 reads CASSPVQGSNEKLFF. The DNA of the CDR3 is TGTGCCAGCAGTCCGGTACAGGGGTCTAATGAAAAACTGTTTTTT.

In the case of this clonotype: The final CDR3 position lacks the conserved phenylalanine or tryptophan, pointing to a likely read error. V is TRBV29-1 and J is TRBJ2-7; weak D call: TRBD2 (6 bases). The CDR3 is 12 residues long. Per germline, CDR1 SQVTM and CDR2 ANQGSEA. DNA of the CDR3: TGCTGCGTTGAAGTTAGCGGTACGGGGCAGTACTCC. This translates into CCVEVSGTGQYS.

This clonotype came up a few times. One end of the junction varies from germline; a read error may be responsible. The gene calls are TRBV6-5 and TRBJ1-2; TRBD1 matches at 8 bases. The germline V gene has CDR1 MNHEY and CDR2 SVGAGI. The CDR3 spans 14 residues. CDR3: CANSHDRGRYGYTF. CDR3 coding DNA: TGTGCCAACAGTCACGACAGGGGAAGGTATGGTTACACCTTC.

V and J are TRBV20-1 and TRBJ1-2; D is uncertain. CDR3 length: 17 residues. Trimming took off 6 bases at V and 3 bases at J, with 26 bases between the two ends. CDR1 and CDR2 (germline): DFQATT, SNEGSKA (reference sequence). CDR3 in amino acids: CSASSACGVVRHYGYTF. CDR3 DNA: TGCAGTGCGTCATCGGCTTGTGGTGTCGTCAGGCACTATGGCTACACCTTC.

This clonotype was found a few times. This chain connects TRBV29-1 to TRBJ2-1; 11 bases fit TRBD2. The CDR3 is made up of 16 amino acids. The germline V gene has CDR1 SQVTM and CDR2 ANQGSEA. The CDR3 DNA reads TGCAACGTAGCGGGGGGGGCGAGGGAGAATTACAATGAGCAGTTCTTC. Translation gives CNVAGGARENYNEQFF.